Detailed here is one T cell receptor (beta chain). Primers: 60 Vbeta forward and 13 Jbeta reverse. Sequencing used immunoSEQ multiplex PCR; TCRdb keeps in-frame clones, though not all of them. The sample includes under 200,000 clones, roughly 80% of them seen just once. The CDR3 totals 13 residues. Losses at the gene ends were 6 bases for V and 3 bases for J; bases not matched to a gene: 5. CDR1 SNHLY and CDR2 FYNNEI come from the germline V gene. The data are from a study of cytomegalovirus exposure and HLA in healthy donors. Material for sequencing was PBMCs. The V and J genes are TRBV2 and TRBJ2-7; 7 bases agree with TRBD1. The source of this sequence is a woman between 18 and 29 years old in good health and CMV-seronegative. The DNA for the CDR3 is TGTGCCAGCAGAAGGGGACAGCACTACGAGCAGTACTTC. Its protein is CASRRGQHYEQYF.